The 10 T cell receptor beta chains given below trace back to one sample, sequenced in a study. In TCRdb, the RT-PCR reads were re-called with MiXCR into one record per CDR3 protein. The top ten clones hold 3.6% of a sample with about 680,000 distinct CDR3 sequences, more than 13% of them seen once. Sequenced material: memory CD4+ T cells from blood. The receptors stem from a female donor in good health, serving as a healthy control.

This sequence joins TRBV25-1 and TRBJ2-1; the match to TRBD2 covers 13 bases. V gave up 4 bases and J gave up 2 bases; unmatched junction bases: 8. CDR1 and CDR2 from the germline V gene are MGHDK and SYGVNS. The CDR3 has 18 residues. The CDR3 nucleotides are TGTGCCAGCAGTGCCGAGGGACTAGCGGGATCCCCCTACAATGAGCAGTTCTTC. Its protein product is CASSAEGLAGSPYNEQFF.

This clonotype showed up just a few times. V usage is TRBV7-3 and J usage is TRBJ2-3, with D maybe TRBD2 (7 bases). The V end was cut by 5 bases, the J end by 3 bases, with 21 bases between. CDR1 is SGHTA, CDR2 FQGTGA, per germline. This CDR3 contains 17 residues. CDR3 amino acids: CASSIQGGGLMTDTQYF. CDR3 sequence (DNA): TGTGCCAGCAGCATTCAAGGGGGGGGGCTTATGACAGATACGCAGTATTTT. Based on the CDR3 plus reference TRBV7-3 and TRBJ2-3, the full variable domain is GAGVSQTPSNKVTEKGKYVELRCDPISGHTALYWYRQSLGQGPEFLIYFQGTGAADDSGLPNDRFFAVRPEGSVSTLKIQRTERGDSAVYLCASSIQGGGLMTDTQYFGPGTRLTVL.

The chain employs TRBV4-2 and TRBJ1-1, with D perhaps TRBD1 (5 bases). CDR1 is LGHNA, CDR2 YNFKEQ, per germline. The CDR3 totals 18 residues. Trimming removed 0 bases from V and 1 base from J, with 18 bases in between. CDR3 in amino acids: CASSQDPTSTAKNTEAFF. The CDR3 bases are TGTGCCAGCAGCCAAGATCCAACTTCGACAGCAAAGAACACTGAAGCTTTCTTT.

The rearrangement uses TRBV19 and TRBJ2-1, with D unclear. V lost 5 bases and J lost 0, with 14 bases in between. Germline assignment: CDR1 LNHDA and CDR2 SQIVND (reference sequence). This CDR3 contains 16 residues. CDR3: CASSPPPPSSYNEQFF. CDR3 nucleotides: TGTGCCAGTAGTCCCCCCCCACCAAGCTCCTACAATGAGCAGTTCTTC.

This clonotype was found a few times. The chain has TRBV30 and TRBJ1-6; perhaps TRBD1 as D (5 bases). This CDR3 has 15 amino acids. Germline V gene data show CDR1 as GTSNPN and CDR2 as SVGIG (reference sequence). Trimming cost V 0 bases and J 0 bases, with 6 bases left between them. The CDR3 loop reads CAWSVQASYNSPLHF. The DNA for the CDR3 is TGTGCCTGGAGTGTACAGGCCTCCTATAATTCACCCCTCCACTTT.

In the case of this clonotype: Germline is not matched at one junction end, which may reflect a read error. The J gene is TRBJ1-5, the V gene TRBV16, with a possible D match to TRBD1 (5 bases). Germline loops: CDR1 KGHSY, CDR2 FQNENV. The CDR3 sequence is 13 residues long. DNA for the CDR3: TGTGCCAGCACCGAGGGACCCAATCAGCCCCGGCATTTT. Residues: CASTEGPNQPRHF.

In DNA form, the CDR3 reads TGTGCCAGCAATATGGACCCACACACTGGAGGCTACACCTTC. It yields the protein CASNMDPHTGGYTF. The V gene is TRBV6-5, the J gene TRBJ1-2; D remains ambiguous. The CDR3 runs to 14 residues. Per germline, CDR1 MNHEY and CDR2 SVGAGI. Trimming left V 7 bases short and J 8 bases short, with 20 bases between.

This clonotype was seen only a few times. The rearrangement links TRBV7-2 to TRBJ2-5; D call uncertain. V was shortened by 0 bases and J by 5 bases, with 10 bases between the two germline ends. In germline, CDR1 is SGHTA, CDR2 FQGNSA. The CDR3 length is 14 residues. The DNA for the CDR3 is TGTGCCAGCAGCTTAGCCTCGAGTTCGGAGACCCAGTACTTC. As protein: CASSLASSSETQYF. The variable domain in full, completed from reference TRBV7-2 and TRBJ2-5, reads GAGVSQSPSNKVTEKGKDVELRCDPISGHTALYWYRQSLGQGLEFLIYFQGNSAPDKSGLPSDRFSAERTGGSVSTLTIQRTQQEDSAVYLCASSLASSSETQYFGPGTRLLVL.

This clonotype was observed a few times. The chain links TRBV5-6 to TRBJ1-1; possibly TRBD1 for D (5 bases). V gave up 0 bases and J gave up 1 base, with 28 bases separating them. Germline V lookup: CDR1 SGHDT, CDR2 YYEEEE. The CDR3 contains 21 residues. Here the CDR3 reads CASSLGGQGPNLLLRNTEAFF. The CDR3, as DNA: TGTGCCAGCAGCTTGGGGGGCCAAGGTCCGAACCTCCTGCTTAGGAACACTGAAGCTTTCTTT.

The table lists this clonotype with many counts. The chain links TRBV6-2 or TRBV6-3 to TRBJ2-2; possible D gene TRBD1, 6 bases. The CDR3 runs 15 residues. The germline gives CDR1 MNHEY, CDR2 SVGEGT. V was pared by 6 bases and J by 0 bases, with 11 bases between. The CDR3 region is CASSRGRSNTGELFF. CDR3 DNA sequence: TGTGCCAGCAGCAGGGGCCGGTCGAACACCGGGGAGCTGTTTTTT.